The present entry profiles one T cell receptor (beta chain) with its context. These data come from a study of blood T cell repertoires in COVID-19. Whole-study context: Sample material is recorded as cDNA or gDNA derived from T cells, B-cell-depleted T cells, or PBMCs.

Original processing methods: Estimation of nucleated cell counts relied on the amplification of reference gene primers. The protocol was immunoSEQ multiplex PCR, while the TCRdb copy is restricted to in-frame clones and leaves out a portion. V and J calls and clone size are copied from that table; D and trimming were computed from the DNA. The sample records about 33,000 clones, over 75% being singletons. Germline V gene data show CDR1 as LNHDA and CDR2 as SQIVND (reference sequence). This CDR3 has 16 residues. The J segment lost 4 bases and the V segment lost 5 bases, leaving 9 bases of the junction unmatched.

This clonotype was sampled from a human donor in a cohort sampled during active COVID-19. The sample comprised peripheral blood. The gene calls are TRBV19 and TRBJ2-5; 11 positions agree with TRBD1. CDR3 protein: CASSSPRGTGGETQYF. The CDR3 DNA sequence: TGTGCCAGTAGTTCCCCCCGAGGGACAGGGGGAGAGACCCAGTACTTC.